The subject of this entry is one TCR beta chain. This sample is drawn from a study of OX40 agonist ivuxolimab in advanced cancers. Clones were sequenced by immunoSEQ multiplex PCR, and TCRdb holds only the in-frame ones, with some missing. This table has 100,000 or so clones, about 96% appearing once. CDR1 and CDR2 from the germline V gene are MGHRA and YSYEKL. V gave up 2 bases and J gave up 8 bases, with 9 bases separating them. This CDR3 comprises 12 residues. The clonotype originates from an adult with an advanced solid tumor such as melanoma, head and neck, liver or kidney cancer. V usage is TRBV4-1 and J usage is TRBJ1-2; D call uncertain. This specimen consisted of CD4+ or CD8+ T cells sorted from blood, obtained in a trial of the OX40 agonist ivuxolimab. CDR3 loop: CASSQTVDGYTF. The CDR3, as DNA: TGCGCCAGCAGCCAAACGGTTGACGGCTACACCTTC.